This T cell receptor beta chain was recorded in a study of type 1 regulatory T cells. For the study at large: T-allo10 is an in vitro-generated, Tr1-enriched CD4 T cell product specific for alloantigen. Findings and limits, study-wide: Tr1 cells had a more restricted TCR repertoire than non-Tr1 cells.

With 2 bases removed from V and 4 bases from J, the gap between germline ends came to 12 bases. This CDR3 comprises 14 residues. Germline V gene sequence: CDR1 DFQATT, CDR2 SNEGSKA (reference sequence). TCRdb reprocessed the reads with MiXCR, giving one entry per CDR3 protein. In the table there are 65,000 to 80,000 distinct CDR3 sequences, roughly 20% of which are singletons. On this clonotype: Its target is unknown.

The chain links TRBV20-1 to TRBJ2-1; perhaps TRBD1 as D (5 bases). Sequenced sample: cultured type 1 regulatory T (Tr1) cells, either the whole culture or a sorted fraction (not recorded which). The clonotype comes from a human donor in good health. CDR3 nucleotides: TGCAGTGCTAGACCGCCAGGGATATACAATGAGCAGTTCTTC. Its translation: CSARPPGIYNEQFF.